This TCR beta chain stems from a study of shared clonotypes between healthy human individuals. As for the study in general: The donor group consisted of two women and three men, aged 18 to 49.

The CDR3 has 14 residues. Per the germline V gene, CDR1 is GTSNPN and CDR2 is SVGIG (reference sequence). After removal of 1 base from V and 5 bases from J, the junction contained 6 bases not matched to a gene. Donors comprised only Caucasian adults living in Nashville, Tennessee. For genomic DNA, unsorted samples relied on roughly 100 million PBMCs. The assay was carried out at the deep level. The protocol was immunoSEQ multiplex PCR, while the TCRdb copy is restricted to in-frame clones and leaves out a portion. The sample lists some 510,000 clones; approximately 79% were seen once. J is TRBJ2-5 and V is TRBV30; 8 positions match TRBD1. The sequenced material came from PBMCs. The clonotype originates from a woman in her thirties or forties in good health. Some clones in this sample may be carry-over from other donors' samples. CDR3 loop: CAWSGDRLEETQYF. The CDR3 bases are TGTGCCTGGAGTGGGGACAGGTTAGAGGAGACCCAGTACTTC.